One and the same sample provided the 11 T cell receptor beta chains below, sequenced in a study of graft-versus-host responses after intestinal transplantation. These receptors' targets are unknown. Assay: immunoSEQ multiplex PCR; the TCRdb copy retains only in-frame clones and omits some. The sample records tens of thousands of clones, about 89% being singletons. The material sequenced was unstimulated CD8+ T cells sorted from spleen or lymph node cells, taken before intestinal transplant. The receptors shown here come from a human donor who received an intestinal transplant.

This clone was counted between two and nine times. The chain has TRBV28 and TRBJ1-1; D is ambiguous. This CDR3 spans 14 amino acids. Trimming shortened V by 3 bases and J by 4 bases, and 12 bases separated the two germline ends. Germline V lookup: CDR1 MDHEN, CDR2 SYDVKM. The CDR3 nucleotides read TGTGCCAGCAGTTTTTCTTTCGAGGGCACTGAAGCTTTCTTT. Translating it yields CASSFSFEGTEAFF. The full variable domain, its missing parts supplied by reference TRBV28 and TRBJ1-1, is DVKVTQSSRYLVKRTGEKVFLECVQDMDHENMFWYRQDPGLGLRLIYFSYDVKMKEKGDIPEGYSVSREKKERFSLILESASTNQTSMYLCASSFSFEGTEAFFGQGTRLTVV.

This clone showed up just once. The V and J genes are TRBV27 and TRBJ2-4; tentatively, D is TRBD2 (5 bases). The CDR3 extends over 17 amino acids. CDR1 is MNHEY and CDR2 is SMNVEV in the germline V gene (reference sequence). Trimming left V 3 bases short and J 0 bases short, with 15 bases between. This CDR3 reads CASSLSGGALAKNIQYF. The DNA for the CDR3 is TGTGCCAGCAGTTTGTCCGGAGGAGCGCTAGCCAAAAACATTCAGTACTTC.

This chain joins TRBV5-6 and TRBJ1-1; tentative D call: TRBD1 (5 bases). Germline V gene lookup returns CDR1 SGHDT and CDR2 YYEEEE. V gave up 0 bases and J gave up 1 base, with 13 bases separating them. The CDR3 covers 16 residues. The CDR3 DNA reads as TGTGCCAGCAGCTTGGGGGCGGGGCAGACGAACACTGAAGCTTTCTTT. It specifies CASSLGAGQTNTEAFF.

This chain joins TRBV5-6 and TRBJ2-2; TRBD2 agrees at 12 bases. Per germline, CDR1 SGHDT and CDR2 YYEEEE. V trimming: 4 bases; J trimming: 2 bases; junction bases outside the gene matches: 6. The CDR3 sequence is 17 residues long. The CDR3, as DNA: TGTGCCAGCAGCGACCCTAGCGGGGGGGATAACACCGGGGAGCTGTTTTTT. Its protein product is CASSDPSGGDNTGELFF.

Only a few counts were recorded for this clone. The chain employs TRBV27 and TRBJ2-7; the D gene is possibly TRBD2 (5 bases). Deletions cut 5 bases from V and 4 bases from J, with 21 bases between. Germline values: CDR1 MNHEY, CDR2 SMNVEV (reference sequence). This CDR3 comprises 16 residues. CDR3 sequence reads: CASSLRTRAHVYEQYF. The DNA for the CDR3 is TGTGCCAGCAGTCTGAGGACGCGGGCCCACGTTTACGAGCAGTACTTC.

The CDR3 nucleotides read TGTGCCAGCCTAGGGGCGGGGACCGGGGATGAGCAGTTCTTC. Protein product: CASLGAGTGDEQFF. V gene TRBV6-1 combines with J gene TRBJ2-1, with D perhaps TRBD2 (6 bases). V was pared by 8 bases and J by 8 bases, with 19 bases between. The CDR3 runs 14 residues. The V gene's germline CDR1 is MNHNS and CDR2 SASEGT.

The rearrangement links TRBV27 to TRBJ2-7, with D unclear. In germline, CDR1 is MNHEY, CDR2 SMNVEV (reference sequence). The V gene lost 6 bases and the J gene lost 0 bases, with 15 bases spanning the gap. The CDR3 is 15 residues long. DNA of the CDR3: TGTGCCAGCAGAGAACGAGGTTTTAGCTCCTACGAGCAGTACTTC. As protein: CASRERGFSSYEQYF.

CDR3 in amino acids: CASSLDGRGSYEQYF. CDR3 DNA: TGTGCCAGCAGCTTAGATGGACGGGGAAGCTACGAGCAGTACTTC. J is TRBJ2-7 and V is TRBV7-9; maybe TRBD2 (5 bases). The CDR3 is 15 amino acids. Germline values: CDR1 SEHNR, CDR2 FQNEAQ (reference sequence). V dropped 1 base and J dropped 3 bases, with 13 bases sitting between them.

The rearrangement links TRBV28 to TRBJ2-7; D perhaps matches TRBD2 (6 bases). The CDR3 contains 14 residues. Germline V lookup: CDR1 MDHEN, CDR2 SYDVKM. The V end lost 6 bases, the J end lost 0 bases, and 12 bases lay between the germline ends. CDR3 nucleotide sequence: TGTGCCAGCAGGGGGACTGGGAGCTCCTACGAGCAGTACTTC. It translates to CASRGTGSSYEQYF.

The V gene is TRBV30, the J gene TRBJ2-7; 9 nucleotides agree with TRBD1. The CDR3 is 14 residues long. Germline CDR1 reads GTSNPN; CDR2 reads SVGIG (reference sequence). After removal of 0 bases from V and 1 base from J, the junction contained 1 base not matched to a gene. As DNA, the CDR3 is TGTGCCTGGAGTGTGGGGACAGGGTCCTACGAGCAGTACTTC. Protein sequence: CAWSVGTGSYEQYF.

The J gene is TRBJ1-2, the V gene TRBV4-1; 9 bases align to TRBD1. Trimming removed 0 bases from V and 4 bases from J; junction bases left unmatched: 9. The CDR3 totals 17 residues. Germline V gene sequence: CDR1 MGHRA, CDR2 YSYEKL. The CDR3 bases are TGCGCCAGCAGCCAAGAGCCGACAGGGGGGGCGGTCTATGGCTACACCTTC. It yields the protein CASSQEPTGGAVYGYTF.